This entry is about one TCR beta chain. Its antigen is not known. The junction had 16 bases not matched to a gene; V was cut back by 5 bases and J by 12 bases. The CDR3 runs to 15 residues. Germline V gene data show CDR1 as SGHVS and CDR2 as FQNEAQ. The data originate from a study of STAT3 mutations in large granular lymphocyte leukemia. General study findings and limits: Every T-LGLL patient had at least one immunodominant TCRbeta clonotype.

TCRdb's table, derived via immunoSEQ multiplex PCR, lists solely in-frame clones and lacks some. The sample shows thousands of clones, under 40% of them seen only once. What was sequenced was PBMCs. This TCR was sampled from a human donor with T large granular lymphocyte leukemia. Some clones in this sample may be carry-over from other donors' samples. The chain is built from TRBV7-8 and TRBJ2-1; 7 nucleotides line up with TRBD1. Written as DNA, the CDR3 is TGTGCCAGCAGCCGGGACAGAGGGGGACGTCCGTGGCAGTTCTTC. Translating it yields CASSRDRGGRPWQFF.